This TCR beta chain was identified during a study of cytomegalovirus exposure and HLA in healthy donors. The wider study: The same platform used for the approximately 700 first-cohort repertoires was also used for the 120 validation repertoires, as a later analysis reported. Study-level points and caveats: Overall, 164 TCR beta chains were annotated as cytomegalovirus-associated.

In regard to this clone: Its antigen is unidentified.

Clones were read by immunoSEQ multiplex PCR, and TCRdb kept only the in-frame ones, dropping some. Of some 56,000 clones in the sample, around 94% were seen once. Source material: PBMCs. The clonotype comes from a man aged 18 to 30 in good health and CMV-seronegative.

Written as DNA, the CDR3 is TGTGCCAGCAGCTTAGGGGACAGGAACACTGAAGCTTTCTTT. It codes for CASSLGDRNTEAFF. The chain carries TRBV7-3 and TRBJ1-1, with 7 positions matching TRBD1. This CDR3 spans 14 amino acids. CDR1 is SGHTA, CDR2 FQGTGA, per germline. The V and J ends lost 2 bases and 1 base, in that order; junction bases with no gene match: 1.